The clone carrying this T cell receptor (beta chain) has ten or more counts. Time point specified: newly diagnosed GD, antithyroid drugs for less than 3 months. Researchers made the TCR library from RNA that was extracted from PBMCs. With EDTA tubes as the receptacles, 7 to 9 milliliters of peripheral blood were drawn. According to the study, TCR beta libraries were built with iRepertoire HTBI primers and CDR3-region Arm-PCR. One entry per CDR3 protein results from TCRdb running MiXCR on the multiplex PCR reads. The sample lists 350,000 to 550,000 distinct CDR3 sequences, around 14% occurring once. These data belong to a study of regulatory T cells in long-lasting Graves disease. Overall study: Less than 3 months of antithyroid drugs had been taken by newly diagnosed Graves' patients.

From germline, CDR1 is DFQATT and CDR2 SNEGSKA (reference sequence). V lost 5 bases, J lost 4 bases, and 5 bases stayed unmatched. The CDR3 totals 13 residues. These data were also reused for a study on T cells in Graves' hyperthyroidism and ophthalmopathy. As that study records: HTBI primers drove first-round RT-PCR of the TCR CDR3. In simple terms, a model built on 13 V-J features told ophthalmopathy apart from stable hyperthyroidism.

The sample here was peripheral blood mononuclear cells (PBMCs), taken at new diagnosis, from a patient treated with antithyroid drugs. This TCR was recovered from a woman aged 25 to 39 with Graves disease. This chain uses TRBV20-1 with TRBJ2-7, with TRBD1 identical over 10 bases. The CDR3, as DNA: TGCAGTGCTCGGAGGACAGGGGGTTACGAGCAGTACTTC. Its protein product is CSARRTGGYEQYF.